This T cell receptor beta chain derives from a study of STAT3 mutations in large granular lymphocyte leukemia. Study-level background: Among longitudinally sequenced T-LGLL patients, roughly half had canonical activating STAT3 mutations detected.

V lost 1 base, J lost 0 bases, and 6 bases lay in between. Germline lookup yields CDR1 KGHSH and CDR2 LQKENI. The CDR3 contains 14 residues. Comment on this clone: Its specificity is not known.

General observations from the study: After therapy, 6 of 18 patients switched clonotypes, all new clones STAT3 wild type. In T-cell large granular lymphocyte leukemia, about half of patients showed multiple immunodominant subclonotypes. Persisting codominant clonotypes may have hidden a small pathogenic clone.

Each sample's TCRbeta library yielded on average roughly 43,000 productive templates. Profiled with immunoSEQ multiplex PCR; TCRdb holds only in-frame clones, not every one. The repertoire consists of about 9,100 clones, with roughly nine tenths occurring once and the leading ten covering roughly 64%. Sequencing input: peripheral blood mononuclear cells. The sequence came from a man aged 55-75 years with T-cell large granular lymphocyte leukemia. Some clones in this sample may be carry-over from other donors' samples. The chain carries TRBV18 and TRBJ1-1; D perhaps matches TRBD1 (5 bases). The CDR3 bases are TGTGCCAGCTCACCACGGGACTTGAACACTGAAGCTTTCTTT. Its translation is CASSPRDLNTEAFF.